Listed here are 13 T cell receptor beta chains from one sample, sequenced in a study of blood T cell repertoires in COVID-19. Only in-frame clones appear in the TCRdb table, and some are missing; sequencing was by immunoSEQ multiplex PCR. Of 65,000 to 85,000 clones listed, more than 75% were seen once; the top ten hold around 5.4%. Specimen: peripheral blood. These receptors were obtained from a human donor in a cohort sampled during active COVID-19.

The rearrangement links TRBV7-9 to TRBJ2-6; the D is unclear. From germline, CDR1 is SEHNR and CDR2 FQNEAQ (reference sequence). V was pared by 3 bases and J by 2 bases, with 5 bases between. This CDR3 region has 14 residues. For the CDR3, the DNA is TGTGCCAGCAGCTTCGGTGCTGGGGCCAACGTCCTGACTTTC. Translating it yields CASSFGAGANVLTF.

The V gene is TRBV7-3, the J gene TRBJ2-5; TRBD2 aligns across 11 bases. J gave up 2 bases and V 3 bases, and 2 bases lay outside the gene matches. Germline CDR1 is SGHTA and CDR2 is FQGTGA. This CDR3 is 15 amino acids long. The CDR3 bases are TGTGCCAGCAGCTTCCTAGCGGGGGGACAAGAGACCCAGTACTTC. This translates into CASSFLAGGQETQYF.

This sequence joins TRBV29-1 and TRBJ2-7, with a possible D match to TRBD2 (6 bases). Germline V gives CDR1 SQVTM, CDR2 ANQGSEA. V was clipped by 7 bases and J by 5 bases, with 15 bases between them. The CDR3 is made up of 12 amino acids. CDR3 in amino acids: CSARDSRDEQYF. CDR3 nucleotides: TGCAGCGCCAGGGACTCGCGGGACGAGCAGTACTTC.

The chain has TRBV5-1 and TRBJ2-7, with 8 bases aligning to TRBD2. V dropped 5 bases and J dropped 3; count of bases not matched to a gene: 10. Looked up from germline, CDR1 is SGHRS and CDR2 is YFSETQ. There are 15 residues in the CDR3. CDR3 residues: CASRSSGTRGYEQYF. The CDR3 DNA reads as TGCGCCAGCAGATCATCCGGGACTAGAGGCTACGAGCAGTACTTC.

The chain carries TRBV10-3 and TRBJ1-4; D might be TRBD1 (5 bases). The CDR3 extends over 14 amino acids. Trimming left V 0 bases short and J 10 bases short, with 12 bases between. Per the germline V gene, CDR1 is ENHRY and CDR2 is SYGVKD. The chain's CDR3 is CAISESDMPVKLFF. CDR3 DNA: TGTGCCATCAGTGAGTCGGACATGCCGGTAAAACTGTTTTTT.

This sequence joins TRBV5-5 and TRBJ1-2; 8 nucleotides align to TRBD1. Trimming removed 2 bases from V and 6 bases from J; junction bases left unmatched: 6. The CDR3 has 14 amino acids. Germline V lookup: CDR1 SGHKS, CDR2 YYEKEE (reference sequence). The CDR3 is CASSFLDREDGYTF. DNA for the CDR3: TGTGCCAGCAGCTTCCTGGACAGGGAAGATGGCTACACCTTC. The full variable domain, completed using reference TRBV5-5 and TRBJ1-2, is DAGVTQSPTHLIKTRGQQVTLRCSPISGHKSVSWYQQVLGQGPQFIFQYYEKEERGRGNFPDRFSARQFPNYSSELNVNALLLGDSALYLCASSFLDREDGYTFGSGTRLTVV.

V usage is TRBV10-2 and J usage is TRBJ2-3, with 8 bases that match TRBD2. The V gene end was trimmed by 6 bases and the J gene end by 10 bases; junction bases not matched to a gene: 12. Germline-derived CDR1 and CDR2 are WSHSY and SAAADI. The CDR3 is made up of 14 amino acids. As DNA, the CDR3 is TGCGCCAGCAGGGCGCATCCGGGACTAGTGTCGCAGTATTTT. Translated, it gives CASRAHPGLVSQYF.

The chain joins TRBV4-3 to TRBJ2-5, with 7 positions matching TRBD1. J gave up 4 bases and V 3 bases, and 5 bases lay outside the gene matches. The CDR3 length is 14 residues. Looked up from germline, CDR1 is LGHNA and CDR2 is YSLEER. DNA of the CDR3: TGCGCCAGCAGCCAGGGACAGAGGGTAGAGACCCAGTACTTC. Protein sequence: CASSQGQRVETQYF.

The rearrangement links TRBV5-4 to TRBJ2-2; no clear D. Germline values: CDR1 SGHNT, CDR2 YYREEE (reference sequence). Between the trimmed V and J ends, which lost 3 bases and 6 bases, there was a span of 12 bases. The CDR3 length is 14 residues. This CDR3 is CASSSAGVAGELFF. In DNA, the CDR3 is TGTGCCAGCAGCTCCGCAGGTGTGGCCGGGGAGCTGTTTTTT.

The chain joins TRBV7-9 to TRBJ1-1, with unresolved D. Germline CDR1 reads SEHNR; CDR2 reads FQNEAQ (reference sequence). The length of the CDR3 is 15 residues. The V end was cut by 5 bases, the J end by 0 bases, with 13 bases between. The DNA for the CDR3 is TGTGCCAGCAGCCCAAAACTCCGGTTGAACACTGAAGCTTTCTTT. Its protein is CASSPKLRLNTEAFF. The full variable domain, rest sourced from reference TRBV7-9 and TRBJ1-1, is DTGVSQNPRHKITKRGQNVTFRCDPISEHNRLYWYRQTLGQGPEFLTYFQNEAQLEKSRLLSDRFSAERPKGSFSTLEIQRTEQGDSAMYLCASSPKLRLNTEAFFGQGTRLTVV.

This clone has just one count. CDR3 in amino acids: CASSRGGNTEAFF. The DNA of the CDR3 is TGTGCCAGCAGCAGAGGCGGAAACACTGAAGCTTTCTTT. J is TRBJ1-1 and V is TRBV5-4; D remains unclear. V was cut by 4 bases and J by 2 bases, with 9 bases left in between. CDR3 length equals 13 residues. Germline V gives CDR1 SGHNT, CDR2 YYREEE (reference sequence).

This clone was picked up one time. The V and J genes are TRBV28 and TRBJ2-4; 8 bases line up with TRBD2. The germline CDR1 and CDR2 sequences are MDHEN and SYDVKM. The ends lost 6 bases at V and 5 bases at J; junction bases unmatched: 3. This CDR3 region has 13 residues. CDR3: CASRSGGENIQYF. CDR3 nucleotides: TGTGCCAGCAGGAGCGGGGGTGAAAACATTCAGTACTTC.

The rearrangement links TRBV27 to TRBJ2-1; TRBD1 aligns across 8 bases. From germline, CDR1 is MNHEY and CDR2 SMNVEV (reference sequence). The CDR3 is 16 amino acids. After removal of 5 bases from V and 6 bases from J, the junction contained 12 bases not matched to a gene. This chain's CDR3 is CASSLWRTGLSNEQFF. Here the CDR3 DNA reads TGTGCCAGCAGTCTCTGGAGGACAGGGCTAAGCAATGAGCAGTTCTTC.